This T cell receptor (beta chain) emerged from a study of shared clonotypes between healthy human individuals. Notes on the study in general: The sampled material consisted only of blood, and tissue repertoires are likely to differ.

At least ten counts were recorded for this clone. The antigen is not known. All donors were Caucasian adults living in Nashville, Tennessee. The unsorted samples took some 90 million PBMCs to get genomic DNA. Deep was the level used in running the assay. Sequencing used immunoSEQ multiplex PCR; TCRdb keeps in-frame clones, though not all of them. The sample holds around 500,000 clones, 75% to 85% seen once. The CDR3 runs 14 residues. After removal of 0 bases from V and 8 bases from J, the junction contained 3 bases not matched to a gene. Germline values: CDR1 SGHRS, CDR2 YFSETQ. The chain links TRBV5-1 to TRBJ1-4, with 8 bases lining up with TRBD1. Sequencing input: PBMCs. The clonotype originates from a woman aged 40 to 50 in good health. Some clones in this sample may be carry-over from other donors' samples. The CDR3 sequence is CASSLGQGREKLFF. The CDR3 DNA is TGCGCCAGCAGCTTGGGACAGGGGCGGGAAAAACTGTTTTTT.